Following are 29 T cell receptor beta chains from one sample sequenced in a study of T cell repertoires in cytomegalovirus infection. A single record per CDR3 protein comes from TCRdb applying MiXCR to the reads. The table includes some 940,000 distinct CDR3 sequences, 30% to 40% detected once. The antigens of these receptors remain unknown. Sequences were derived from cultured CD8+ T cells from PBMCs, sampled from culture after CMV antigen stimulation. The source of these receptors is a human donor in good health (CMV status not recorded). Some clones in this sample may be carry-over from other donors' samples.

This clonotype showed up many times. V is TRBV12-3 or TRBV12-4 and J is TRBJ2-2; 9 bases are shared with TRBD1. The length of the CDR3 is 14 residues. With V trimmed by 5 bases and J by 4 bases, 2 bases remained unmatched. DNA of the CDR3: TGTGCCAGCAGTGGGACAGGGCCCACCGGGGAGCTGTTTTTT. Amino acids: CASSGTGPTGELFF.

This clonotype was detected many times. This rearrangement joins TRBV7-3 to TRBJ2-6; 12 nucleotides agree with TRBD2. CDR1 and CDR2 from the germline V gene are SGHTA and FQGTGA. V was pared by 5 bases and J by 0 bases, with 11 bases of the junction left unmatched. The CDR3 runs to 20 residues. The DNA of the CDR3 is TGTGCCAGCAGCCAAGGGACTAGCGGGCAATTAATCTCTGGGGCCAACGTCCTGACTTTC. This codes for CASSQGTSGQLISGANVLTF.

This clonotype came up a few times. V gene TRBV7-9 combines with J gene TRBJ2-7; a weak D match, TRBD1 (5 bases). The CDR3 loop spans 13 amino acids. From germline, CDR1 is SEHNR and CDR2 FQNEAQ (reference sequence). V dropped 3 bases and J dropped 3 bases, with 9 bases sitting between them. This CDR3 is CASSFDRDYEQYV. The CDR3, as DNA: TGTGCCAGCAGCTTCGACAGAGACTACGAGCAGTACGTC.

This clonotype was observed a few times. The chain joins TRBV10-3 to TRBJ1-1; a weak D match, TRBD1 (6 bases). This CDR3 contains 13 residues. CDR1 is ENHRY, CDR2 SYGVKD, per germline. The ends were cut back, 10 bases at V and 1 base at J, with 13 bases in the middle. CDR3 region: CATIQGRNTEAFF. In DNA form, the CDR3 reads TGTGCCACGATCCAGGGGAGGAACACTGAAGCTTTCTTT.

Only a few counts were recorded for this clonotype. V gene TRBV19 combines with J gene TRBJ1-5, with TRBD1 identical over 9 bases. The CDR3 length is 19 residues. Losses at the gene ends were 6 bases for V and 3 bases for J; bases not matched to a gene: 18. CDR1 and CDR2 (germline): LNHDA, SQIVND (reference sequence). Here the CDR3 reads CASSLGQGMRKLLNQPQHF. DNA for the CDR3: TGTGCCAGTAGCCTTGGACAGGGGATGAGAAAGCTACTCAATCAGCCCCAGCATTTT.

The V call is TRBV29-1, the J call TRBJ1-5, with 8 bases aligning to TRBD1. CDR3 length: 13 amino acids. After removal of 6 bases from V and 3 bases from J, the junction contained 4 bases not matched to a gene. The V gene's germline CDR1 is SQVTM and CDR2 ANQGSEA. The CDR3 sequence is CSVMDRANQPQHF. In DNA, the CDR3 is TGCAGCGTAATGGACAGGGCCAATCAGCCCCAGCATTTT.

Only a few counts were recorded for this clonotype. The genes are TRBV7-6 and TRBJ2-3; D is perhaps TRBD2 (6 bases). V lost 2 bases and J lost 0, with 9 bases in between. This CDR3 region has 15 residues. CDR1 and CDR2 (germline): SGHVS, FNYEAQ. CDR3 nucleotide sequence: TGTGCCAGCAGCTTATGGGAGGAAAGCACAGATACGCAGTATTTT. Its protein is CASSLWEESTDTQYF. Looking up the rest from reference TRBV7-6 and TRBJ2-3 gives the full variable domain: GAGVSQSPRYKVTKRGQDVALRCDPISGHVSLYWYRQALGQGPEFLTYFNYEAQQDKSGLPNDRFSAERPEGSISTLTIQRTEQRDSAMYRCASSLWEESTDTQYFGPGTRLTVL.

This clonotype occurred a few times. The chain is built from TRBV7-8 and TRBJ2-7, with 7 bases fitting TRBD2. Germline assignment: CDR1 SGHVS and CDR2 FQNEAQ. The CDR3 contains 15 residues. V shed 1 base and J 4 bases; nucleotides not matched to a gene: 7. This CDR3 is CASSLGGGGWYEQYV. CDR3 nucleotides: TGTGCCAGCAGCTTAGGAGGCGGGGGTTGGTACGAGCAGTACGTC.

The rearrangement uses TRBV2 and TRBJ1-2; the match to TRBD1 covers 7 bases. This CDR3 spans 16 amino acids. Germline V lookup: CDR1 SNHLY, CDR2 FYNNEI. V dropped 0 bases and J dropped 6; count of bases not matched to a gene: 10. DNA for the CDR3: TGTGCCAGCAGTGAAGCCCTATTGGACAGGTTGAATGGCTACACCTTC. This translates into CASSEALLDRLNGYTF.

This rearrangement joins TRBV15 to TRBJ2-5, with D possibly matching TRBD2 (6 bases). The V end lost 0 bases, the J end lost 2 bases, and 13 bases lay between the germline ends. Germline values: CDR1 LNHNV, CDR2 YYDKDF (reference sequence). The CDR3 loop spans 16 amino acids. CDR3 amino acids: CATSRERRLVQETQYF. CDR3 nucleotides: TGTGCCACCAGCAGAGAGCGGCGACTAGTTCAAGAGACCCAGTACTTC.

This chain links TRBV12-3 or TRBV12-4 with TRBJ1-2, with D maybe TRBD1 (5 bases). V lost 4 bases and J lost 2, with 14 bases in between. The CDR3 loop spans 15 amino acids. The CDR3 DNA reads TGTGCCAGCAGTTCAAAAGTTGGACACAACTATGGCTACACCTTC. Translated: CASSSKVGHNYGYTF.

This clonotype was seen more than once but under ten times. The V gene is TRBV2, the J gene TRBJ2-5; D is unresolved. The CDR3 totals 13 residues. Trimming shortened V by 2 bases and J by 5 bases, and 9 bases separated the two germline ends. CDR1 is SNHLY, CDR2 FYNNEI, per germline. CDR3 region: CASSEKGRETQYF. The CDR3 coding sequence is TGTGCCAGCAGTGAAAAGGGTAGGGAGACCCAGTACTTC.

The V gene is TRBV10-2, the J gene TRBJ2-1; no definite D call. The CDR3 runs 14 residues. Between the trimmed V and J ends, which lost 7 bases and 0 bases, there was a span of 10 bases. Germline V gene lookup returns CDR1 WSHSY and CDR2 SAAADI. The CDR3 sequence: CASNVESSYNEQFF. The CDR3 DNA reads TGCGCCAGCAACGTAGAGAGCTCCTACAATGAGCAGTTCTTC.

This clonotype has just a few counts. This chain connects TRBV4-2 to TRBJ2-5; 8 bases line up with TRBD2. CDR1 is LGHNA, CDR2 YNFKEQ, per germline. This CDR3 comprises 15 residues. V gave up 4 bases and J gave up 4 bases; unmatched junction bases: 8. The CDR3 loop reads CASSPFGGALETQYF. In nucleotides, the CDR3 is TGTGCCAGCAGCCCCTTCGGGGGGGCCTTAGAGACCCAGTACTTC.

This chain uses TRBV27 with TRBJ2-3; 16 nucleotides match TRBD2. The CDR3 spans 19 residues. Germline CDR1 is MNHEY and CDR2 is SMNVEV (reference sequence). Trimming at V came to 3 bases and at J to 1 base, leaving 7 bases not matched to a gene. In DNA, the CDR3 is TGTGCCAGCAGTTTTGCGGGACTAGCGGGGGGGCTCGGCACAGATACGCAGTATTTT. As protein: CASSFAGLAGGLGTDTQYF.

For this clonotype: Given a much more abundant clone one base away, this may be a read error. V and J are TRBV7-8 and TRBJ2-1, with 7 bases lining up with TRBD2. Unmatched junction bases numbered 16, after V lost 0 bases and J lost 5 bases. Germline lookup yields CDR1 SGHVS and CDR2 FQNEAQ. The CDR3 has 19 amino acids. CDR3 in amino acids: CASSLAVAGGLVGNNEQFF. The CDR3 DNA reads TGTGCCAGCAGCTTAGCCGTGGCCGGCGGACTAGTGGGAAACAATGAGCAGTTCTTC.

The chain combines TRBV6-5 with TRBJ2-5; TRBD1 might be the D (5 bases). The CDR3 has 15 amino acids. Trimming left V 0 bases short and J 2 bases short, with 10 bases between. CDR1 and CDR2 (germline): MNHEY, SVGAGI. The CDR3 coding sequence is TGTGCCAGCAGTTACTCGGTCCAGGGTCAAGAGACCCAGTACTTC. It codes for CASSYSVQGQETQYF.

The chain is built from TRBV6-5 and TRBJ2-2; 7 bases map to TRBD1. CDR1 is MNHEY and CDR2 is SVGAGI in the germline V gene. V lost 3 bases and J lost 4; bases outside the gene matches: 11. This CDR3 has 17 residues. CDR3 in DNA: TGTGCCAGCAGTTATCCGACAGGGAGCGAGGGCACCGGGGAGCTGTTTTTT. Encoded protein: CASSYPTGSEGTGELFF.

This clonotype was seen a few times. This chain joins TRBV7-9 and TRBJ1-5; TRBD1 matches at 8 bases. The CDR3 runs 16 residues. Germline-derived CDR1 and CDR2 are SEHNR and FQNEAQ (reference sequence). V shed 5 bases and J 0 bases; nucleotides not matched to a gene: 6. CDR3 sequence: CASSGTGPYSNQPQHF. The CDR3, as DNA: TGTGCCAGCAGCGGGACAGGCCCTTATAGCAATCAGCCCCAGCATTTT.

The rearrangement uses TRBV6-5 and TRBJ1-1; no reliable D call. Germline CDR1 is MNHEY and CDR2 is SVGAGI. CDR3 length equals 14 residues. Deletions cut 7 bases from V and 3 bases from J, with 15 bases between. As DNA, the CDR3 is TGTGCCAGCACGTCGGGAACCCCCGACACTGAAGCTTTCTTT. It is translated as CASTSGTPDTEAFF.

The chain recombines TRBV4-1 with TRBJ2-1, with 9 bases aligning to TRBD1. Looked up from germline, CDR1 is MGHRA and CDR2 is YSYEKL. V was pared by 8 bases and J by 0 bases, with 5 bases of the junction left unmatched. The CDR3 extends over 15 amino acids. CDR3: CASGGQGSSYNEQFF. CDR3 nucleotides: TGCGCCAGCGGAGGACAGGGGAGCTCCTACAATGAGCAGTTCTTC.

This clonotype was seen more than once but under ten times. The chain couples TRBV7-6 to TRBJ2-4; D gene ambiguous. The V and J ends lost 4 bases and 5 bases respectively, with 6 bases between them. The CDR3 totals 12 residues. The V gene's germline CDR1 is SGHVS and CDR2 FNYEAQ. DNA for the CDR3: TGTGCCAGCAGCTCCATCGAAAACATTCAGTACTTC. Amino acids: CASSSIENIQYF.

This clonotype has just a few counts. This chain joins TRBV12-5 and TRBJ2-1; no reliable D call. Germline assignment: CDR1 LGHNT and CDR2 FRNRAP. With 4 bases removed from V and 6 bases from J, the gap between germline ends came to 7 bases. The CDR3 consists of 12 residues. CDR3: CASGSPPNEQFF. DNA for the CDR3: TGTGCTAGTGGTTCTCCCCCCAATGAGCAGTTCTTC.

The J gene is TRBJ2-5, the V gene TRBV27, with D possibly TRBD2 on 6 matching bases. This CDR3 region has 16 residues. V was cut by 4 bases and J by 1 base, with 16 bases left in between. The germline V gene has CDR1 MNHEY and CDR2 SMNVEV (reference sequence). CDR3 region: CASSSRTGESQETQYF. CDR3 nucleotides: TGTGCCAGCAGTTCGAGGACGGGGGAATCCCAAGAGACCCAGTACTTC.

This clonotype was picked up a small number of times. The V call is TRBV27, the J call TRBJ2-5; tentatively, D is TRBD1 or TRBD2 (7 bases each). Trimming took 5 bases from V and 2 from J, leaving 18 bases between them. Germline V gene data show CDR1 as MNHEY and CDR2 as SMNVEV (reference sequence). The CDR3 is 16 amino acids. The CDR3: CASSPFQGGRQETQYF. The CDR3 coding sequence is TGTGCCAGCAGTCCATTCCAGGGGGGGCGTCAAGAGACCCAGTACTTC.

The rearrangement joins TRBV27 to TRBJ2-1; possible D gene TRBD1, 5 bases. CDR3 length: 13 amino acids. Between the trimmed V and J ends, which lost 11 bases and 7 bases, there was a span of 18 bases. Per the germline V gene, CDR1 is MNHEY and CDR2 is SMNVEV (reference sequence). The CDR3 here is CAAAQGFKNEQFF. DNA for the CDR3: TGTGCCGCGGCCCAGGGATTTAAGAATGAGCAGTTCTTC.

The chain combines TRBV7-2 with TRBJ1-1; 9 bases line up with TRBD1. The germline V gene encodes CDR1 SGHTA and CDR2 FQGNSA. The V segment lost 5 bases and the J segment 3 bases; nucleotides outside the gene matches: 4. The CDR3 covers 14 residues. This CDR3 reads CASSNRGRDTEAFF. The CDR3 DNA is TGTGCCAGCAGCAACAGGGGGCGTGACACTGAAGCTTTCTTT.

Regarding this clonotype: One junction end disagrees with the germline gene, perhaps due to a read error. The chain employs TRBV7-9 and TRBJ2-1; D tentatively reads TRBD1 or TRBD2 (5 bases each). The germline gives CDR1 SEHNR, CDR2 FQNEAQ (reference sequence). This CDR3 region has 12 residues. The CDR3 DNA sequence: TGTGCCGGCAGGGACGCGGCTCTCGGGCAGTTCTTC. It yields the protein CAGRDAALGQFF.

V is TRBV6-5 and J is TRBJ2-1; 10 bases are shared with TRBD2. V dropped 5 bases and J dropped 6; count of bases not matched to a gene: 10. Germline values: CDR1 MNHEY, CDR2 SVGAGI. This CDR3 contains 16 residues. CDR3: CASSRSASGGGNEQFF. The DNA for the CDR3 is TGTGCCAGCAGTCGCTCTGCTAGCGGGGGAGGCAATGAGCAGTTCTTC.